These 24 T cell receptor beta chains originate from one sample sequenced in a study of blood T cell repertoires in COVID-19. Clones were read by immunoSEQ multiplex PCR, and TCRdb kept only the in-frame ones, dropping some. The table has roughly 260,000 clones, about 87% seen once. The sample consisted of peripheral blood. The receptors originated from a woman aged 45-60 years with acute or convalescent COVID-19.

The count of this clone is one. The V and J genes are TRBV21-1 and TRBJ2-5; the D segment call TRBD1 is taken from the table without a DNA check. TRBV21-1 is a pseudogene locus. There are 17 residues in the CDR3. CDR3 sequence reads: CASSKEPRGTGQETQYF. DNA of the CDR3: TGTGCCAGCAGCAAAGAACCAAGAGGGACAGGCCAAGAGACCCAGTACTTC.

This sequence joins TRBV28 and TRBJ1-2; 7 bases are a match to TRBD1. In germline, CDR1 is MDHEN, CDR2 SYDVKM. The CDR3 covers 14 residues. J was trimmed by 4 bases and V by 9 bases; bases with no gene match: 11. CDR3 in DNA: TGTGCCAGTAGGGGGACAGCGATAGTCTATGGCTACACCTTC. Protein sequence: CASRGTAIVYGYTF.

CDR3 in DNA: TGTGCCAGCAGTCCACAGGGGACTAACTATGGCTACACCTTC. As protein: CASSPQGTNYGYTF. The rearrangement uses TRBV27 and TRBJ1-2, with 7 bases lining up with TRBD1. Germline V CDR1 and CDR2: MNHEY, SMNVEV (reference sequence). The junction had 3 bases not matched to a gene; V was cut back by 5 bases and J by 0 bases. The CDR3 is 14 residues long.

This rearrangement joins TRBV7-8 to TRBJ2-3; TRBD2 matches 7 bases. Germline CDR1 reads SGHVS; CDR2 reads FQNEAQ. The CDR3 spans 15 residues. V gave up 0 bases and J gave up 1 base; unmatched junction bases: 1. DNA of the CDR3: TGTGCCAGCAGCTTAGCTCGGGGGGGCACAGATACGCAGTATTTT. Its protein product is CASSLARGGTDTQYF.

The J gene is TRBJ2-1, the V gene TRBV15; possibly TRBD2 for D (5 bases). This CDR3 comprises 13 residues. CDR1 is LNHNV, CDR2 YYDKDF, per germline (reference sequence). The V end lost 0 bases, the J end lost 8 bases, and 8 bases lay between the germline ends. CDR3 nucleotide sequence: TGTGCCACCAGCAGAGATCGGGAAGATGAGCAGTTCTTC. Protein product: CATSRDREDEQFF.

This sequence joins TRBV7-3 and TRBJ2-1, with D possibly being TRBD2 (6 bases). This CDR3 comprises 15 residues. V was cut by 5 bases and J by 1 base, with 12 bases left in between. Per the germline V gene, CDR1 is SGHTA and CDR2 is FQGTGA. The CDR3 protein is CASSLYSGSYNEQFF. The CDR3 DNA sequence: TGTGCCAGCAGCCTCTATAGCGGATCCTACAATGAGCAGTTCTTC.

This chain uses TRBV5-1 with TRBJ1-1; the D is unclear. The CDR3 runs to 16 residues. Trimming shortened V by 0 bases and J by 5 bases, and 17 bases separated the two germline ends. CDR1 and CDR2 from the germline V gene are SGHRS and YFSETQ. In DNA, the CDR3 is TGCGCCAGCAGCTTGGTCACTCTGGGTAGGGAGACTGAAGCTTTCTTT. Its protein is CASSLVTLGRETEAFF. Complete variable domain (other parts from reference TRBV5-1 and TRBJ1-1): KAGVTQTPRYLIKTRGQQVTLSCSPISGHRSVSWYQQTPGQGLQFLFEYFSETQRNKGNFPGRFSGRQFSNSRSEMNVSTLELGDSALYLCASSLVTLGRETEAFFGQGTRLTVV.

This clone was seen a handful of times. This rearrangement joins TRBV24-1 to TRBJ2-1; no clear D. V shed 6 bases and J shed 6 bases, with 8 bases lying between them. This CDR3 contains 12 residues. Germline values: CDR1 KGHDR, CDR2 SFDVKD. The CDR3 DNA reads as TGTGCCACCAGTCACCAGGTCAATGAGCAGTTCTTC. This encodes CATSHQVNEQFF.

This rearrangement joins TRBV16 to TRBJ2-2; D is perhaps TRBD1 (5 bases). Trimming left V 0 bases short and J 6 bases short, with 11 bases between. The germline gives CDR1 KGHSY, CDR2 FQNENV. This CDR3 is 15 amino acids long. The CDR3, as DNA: TGTGCCAGCAGCCAATCGGGGCCAGTATCCGGGGAGCTGTTTTTT. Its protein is CASSQSGPVSGELFF.

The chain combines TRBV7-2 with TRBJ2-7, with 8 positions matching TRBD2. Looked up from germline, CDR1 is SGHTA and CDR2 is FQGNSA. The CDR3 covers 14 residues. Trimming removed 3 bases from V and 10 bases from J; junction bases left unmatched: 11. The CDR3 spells CASSFGSGIAGQYF. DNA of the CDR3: TGTGCCAGCAGCTTTGGTAGCGGGATAGCAGGACAGTACTTC.

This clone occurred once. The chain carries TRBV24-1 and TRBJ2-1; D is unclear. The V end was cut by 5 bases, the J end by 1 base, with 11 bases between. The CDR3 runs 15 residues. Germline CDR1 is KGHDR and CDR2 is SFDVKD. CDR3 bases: TGTGCCACCAGTGTTCGGAGAACGTCCTACAATGAGCAGTTCTTC. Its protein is CATSVRRTSYNEQFF.

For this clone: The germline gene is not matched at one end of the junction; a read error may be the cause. The CDR3 sequence: CASSSTSSGAPRF. In DNA, the CDR3 is TGCGCCAGCAGCAGTACCTCTAGCGGGGCCCCCCGCTTC. The chain recombines TRBV5-1 with TRBJ2-7, with 9 bases matching TRBD2. CDR3 length: 13 amino acids. CDR1 SGHRS and CDR2 YFSETQ come from the germline V gene.

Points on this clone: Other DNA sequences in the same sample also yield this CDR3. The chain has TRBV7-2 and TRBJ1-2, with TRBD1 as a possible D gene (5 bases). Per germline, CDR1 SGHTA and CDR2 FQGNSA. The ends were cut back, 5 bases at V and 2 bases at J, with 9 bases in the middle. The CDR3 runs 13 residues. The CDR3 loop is CASSQDRNYGYTF. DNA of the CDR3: TGTGCCAGCAGCCAAGACAGAAACTATGGCTACACCTTC.

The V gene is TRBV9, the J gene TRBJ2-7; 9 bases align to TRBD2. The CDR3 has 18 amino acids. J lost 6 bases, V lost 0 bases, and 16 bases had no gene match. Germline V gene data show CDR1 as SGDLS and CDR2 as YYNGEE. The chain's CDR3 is CASSVGPTSGLASAEQYF. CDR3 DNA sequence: TGTGCCAGCAGCGTAGGTCCTACTTCGGGACTAGCATCGGCCGAGCAGTACTTC.

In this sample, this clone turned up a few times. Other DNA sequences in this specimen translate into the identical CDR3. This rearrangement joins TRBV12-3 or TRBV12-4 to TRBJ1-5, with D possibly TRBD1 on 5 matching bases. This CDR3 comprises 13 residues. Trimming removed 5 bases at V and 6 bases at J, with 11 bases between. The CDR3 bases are TGTGCCAGCAGTCCCCAGGGTTTTCAGCCCCAGCATTTT. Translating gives CASSPQGFQPQHF.

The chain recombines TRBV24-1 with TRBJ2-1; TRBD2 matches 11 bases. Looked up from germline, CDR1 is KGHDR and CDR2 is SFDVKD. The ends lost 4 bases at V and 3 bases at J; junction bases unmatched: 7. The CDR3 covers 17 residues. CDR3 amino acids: CATSDGTSGSLYNEQFF. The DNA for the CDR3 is TGTGCCACCAGTGACGGGACTAGCGGTTCACTCTACAATGAGCAGTTCTTC.

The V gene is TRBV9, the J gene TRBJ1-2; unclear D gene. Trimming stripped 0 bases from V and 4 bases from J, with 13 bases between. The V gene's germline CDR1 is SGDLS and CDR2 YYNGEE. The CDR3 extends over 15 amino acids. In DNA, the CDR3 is TGTGCCAGCAGCGTAGAGCCCCGGGATAGCTATGGCTACACCTTC. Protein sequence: CASSVEPRDSYGYTF.

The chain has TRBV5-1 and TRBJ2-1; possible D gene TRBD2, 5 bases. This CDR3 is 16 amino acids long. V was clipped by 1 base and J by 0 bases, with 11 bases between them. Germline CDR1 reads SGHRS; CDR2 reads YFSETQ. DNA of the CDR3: TGCGCCAGCAGCTTGACGCCCGGAGGCTCCTACAATGAGCAGTTCTTC. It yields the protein CASSLTPGGSYNEQFF.

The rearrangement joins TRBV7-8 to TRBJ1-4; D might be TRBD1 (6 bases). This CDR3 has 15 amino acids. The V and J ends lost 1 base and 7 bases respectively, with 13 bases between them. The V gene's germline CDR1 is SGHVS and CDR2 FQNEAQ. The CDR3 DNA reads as TGTGCCAGCAGCTTAGTGGGGGGGGCAGGTGAAAAACTGTTTTTT. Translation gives CASSLVGGAGEKLFF. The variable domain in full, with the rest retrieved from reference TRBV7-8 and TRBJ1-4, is GAGVSQSPRYKVAKRGQDVALRCDPISGHVSLFWYQQALGQGPEFLTYFQNEAQLDKSGLPSDRFFAERPEGSVSTLKIQRTQQEDSAVYLCASSLVGGAGEKLFFGSGTQLSVL.

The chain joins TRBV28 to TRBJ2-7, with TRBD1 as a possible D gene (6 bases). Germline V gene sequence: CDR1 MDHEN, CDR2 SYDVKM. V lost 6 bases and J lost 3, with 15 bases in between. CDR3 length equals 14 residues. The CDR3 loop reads CASSITGPHYEQYF. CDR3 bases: TGTGCCAGCAGCATTACAGGGCCTCACTACGAGCAGTACTTC.

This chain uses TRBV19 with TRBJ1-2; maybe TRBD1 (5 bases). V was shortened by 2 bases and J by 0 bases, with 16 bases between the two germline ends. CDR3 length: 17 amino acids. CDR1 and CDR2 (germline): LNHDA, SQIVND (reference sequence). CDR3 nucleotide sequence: TGTGCCAGTAGTATATCCCGGACACCACGCACTAACTATGGCTACACCTTC. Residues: CASSISRTPRTNYGYTF.

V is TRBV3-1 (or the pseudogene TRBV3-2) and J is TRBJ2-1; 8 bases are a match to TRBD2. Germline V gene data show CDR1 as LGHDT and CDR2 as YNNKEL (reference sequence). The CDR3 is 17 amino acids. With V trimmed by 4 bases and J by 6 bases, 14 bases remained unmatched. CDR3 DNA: TGTGCCAGCAGCCCTTACCGCGCGAGCGGGAGTCTCAATGAGCAGTTCTTC. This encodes CASSPYRASGSLNEQFF.

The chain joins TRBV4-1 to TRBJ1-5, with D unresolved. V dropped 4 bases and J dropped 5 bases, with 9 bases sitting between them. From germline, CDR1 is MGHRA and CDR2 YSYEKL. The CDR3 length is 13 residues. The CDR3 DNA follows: TGCGCCAGCAGCCCCGCTGGAGATCAGCCCCAGCATTTT. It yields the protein CASSPAGDQPQHF.

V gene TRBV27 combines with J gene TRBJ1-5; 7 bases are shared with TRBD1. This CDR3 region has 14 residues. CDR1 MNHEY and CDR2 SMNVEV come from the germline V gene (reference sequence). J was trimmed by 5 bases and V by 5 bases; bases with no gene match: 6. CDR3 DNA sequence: TGTGCCAGCAGTCTACGACAGGGAGATCAGCCCCAGCATTTT. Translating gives CASSLRQGDQPQHF.